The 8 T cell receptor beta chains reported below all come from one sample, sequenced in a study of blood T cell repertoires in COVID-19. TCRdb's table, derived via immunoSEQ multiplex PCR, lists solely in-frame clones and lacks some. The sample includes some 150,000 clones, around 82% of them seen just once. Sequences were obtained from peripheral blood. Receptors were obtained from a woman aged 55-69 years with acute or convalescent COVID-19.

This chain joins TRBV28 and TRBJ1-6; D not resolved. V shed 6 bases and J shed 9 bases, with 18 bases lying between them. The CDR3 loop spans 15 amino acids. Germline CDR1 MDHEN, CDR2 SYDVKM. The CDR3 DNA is TGTGCCAGCAGATCCCGACGGAGAGAGGGTTCACCCCTCCACTTT. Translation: CASRSRRREGSPLHF.

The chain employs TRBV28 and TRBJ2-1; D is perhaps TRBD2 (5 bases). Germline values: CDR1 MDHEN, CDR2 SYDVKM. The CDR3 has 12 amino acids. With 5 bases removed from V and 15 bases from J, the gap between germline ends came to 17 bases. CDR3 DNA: TGTGCCAGCAGTCTCGTGGACGGGAACTCGTTCTTC. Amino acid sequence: CASSLVDGNSFF.

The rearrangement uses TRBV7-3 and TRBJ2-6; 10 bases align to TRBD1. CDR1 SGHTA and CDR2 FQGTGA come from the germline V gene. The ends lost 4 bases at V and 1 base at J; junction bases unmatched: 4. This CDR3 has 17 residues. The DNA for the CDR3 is TGTGCCAGCAGCTCCGAGGGACAGGGGTCTGGGGCCAACGTCCTGACTTTC. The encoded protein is CASSSEGQGSGANVLTF.

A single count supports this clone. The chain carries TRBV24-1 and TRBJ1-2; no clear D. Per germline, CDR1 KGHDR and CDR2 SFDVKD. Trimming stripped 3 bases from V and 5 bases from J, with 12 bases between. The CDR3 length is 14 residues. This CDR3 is CATSDTRERYGYTF. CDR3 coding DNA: TGTGCCACCAGTGATACCCGGGAGCGATATGGCTACACCTTC.

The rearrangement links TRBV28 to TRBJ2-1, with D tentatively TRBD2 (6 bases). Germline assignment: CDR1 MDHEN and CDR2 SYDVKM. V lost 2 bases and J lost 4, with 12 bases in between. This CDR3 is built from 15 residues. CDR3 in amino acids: CASSLDERAYNEQFF. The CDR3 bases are TGTGCCAGCAGTTTAGATGAGCGGGCTTACAATGAGCAGTTCTTC.

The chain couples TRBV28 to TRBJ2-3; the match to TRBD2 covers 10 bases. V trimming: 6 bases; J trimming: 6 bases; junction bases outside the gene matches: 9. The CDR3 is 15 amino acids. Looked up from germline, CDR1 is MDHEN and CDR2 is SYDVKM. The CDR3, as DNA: TGTGCCAGCAGATCTAGCGGGAGTATTGGGGATACGCAGTATTTT. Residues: CASRSSGSIGDTQYF.

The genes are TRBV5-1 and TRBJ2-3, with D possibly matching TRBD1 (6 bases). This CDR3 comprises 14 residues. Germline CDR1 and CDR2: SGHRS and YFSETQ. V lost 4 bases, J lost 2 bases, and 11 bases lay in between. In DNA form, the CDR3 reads TGCGCCAGCAGCAGAGGACAGATCACAGATACGCAGTATTTT. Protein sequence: CASSRGQITDTQYF.

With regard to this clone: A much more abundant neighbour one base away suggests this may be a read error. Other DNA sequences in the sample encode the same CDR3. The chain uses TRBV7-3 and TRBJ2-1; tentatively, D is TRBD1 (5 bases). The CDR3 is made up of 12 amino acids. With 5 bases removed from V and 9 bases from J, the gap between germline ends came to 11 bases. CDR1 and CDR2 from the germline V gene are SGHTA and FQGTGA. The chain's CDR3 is CASSARGGEQFF. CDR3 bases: TGTGCCAGCAGCGCTAGGGGTGGTGAGCAGTTCTTC.